This is a list of T cell receptor beta chains from one sample in a study of monozygotic twins with inflammatory bowel disease. TCRdb reanalyzed the 5' RACE reads and collapses them to one entry per CDR3 protein, without DNA. The listing records 440,000 or so distinct CDR3 sequences. The material sequenced was blood. The receptor source for this set is a human donor with ulcerative colitis or Crohn's disease, or a healthy co-twin of an affected twin (not recorded which). Each CDR3 is given with its conserved first and last residue.

CASSLAGGLNEQFF	TRBV12-3/TRBV12-4	TRBJ2-1
CSVVLAAKYEQYF	TRBV29-1	TRBJ2-7
CASSLAPSGTYNEQFF	TRBV7-6	TRBJ2-1
CSAKERLNEQFF	TRBV20-1	TRBJ2-1
CATSSAGANYGYTF	TRBV15	TRBJ1-2
CASWGGAYNSPLHF	TRBV6-1	TRBJ1-6
CASSAGTANYGYTF	TRBV7-9	TRBJ1-2
CASSQTLGRTGKRGEQFF	TRBV3-1	TRBJ2-1
CASGLGGAAEAFF	TRBV6-2/TRBV6-3	TRBJ1-1
CATSDTGQGWTGELFF	TRBV24-1	TRBJ2-2
CASSNPSGGPDTQYF	TRBV5-4	TRBJ2-3
CASHSRGFYNEQFF	TRBV12-3/TRBV12-4	TRBJ2-1